The rows below give T cell receptor beta chains drawn from one sample of a study of blood T cell repertoires in COVID-19. The protocol was immunoSEQ multiplex PCR, while the TCRdb copy is restricted to in-frame clones and leaves out a portion. The data hold around 270,000 clones, with 75% to 90% observed a single time. The sample was peripheral blood. These receptors came from a man aged 40-49 years with acute or convalescent COVID-19. The CDR3 runs from the conserved cysteine through the conserved F or W. The order of the fields is CDR3 DNA, CDR3 protein, clone size, V gene, J gene, D gene. D genes are given only for firm matches. Rows give clone size only sometimes, using once, few, many, or a class for an expanded clone.

CDR3nt: TGTGCCAGCAGCGCGGACAGGGCCTCCTACGAGCAGTACTTC; CDR3aa: CASSADRASYEQYF; abundance: NA; v_gene: TRBV2; j_gene: TRBJ2-7; d_gene: TRBD1
CDR3nt: TGTGCCAGCAGCTCCCGACAGGGCGAAAACATTCAGTACTTC; CDR3aa: CASSSRQGENIQYF; abundance: NA; v_gene: TRBV9; j_gene: TRBJ2-4; d_gene: TRBD1
CDR3nt: TGTGCCAGCAGTTACTCGCAGGACTATACGAAACTGTTTTTT; CDR3aa: CASSYSQDYTKLFF; abundance: NA; v_gene: TRBV6-5; j_gene: TRBJ1-4; d_gene: NA
CDR3nt: TGCGCCAGCAGCTTGGAACGGGGGGTGACGAACACCATATATTTT; CDR3aa: CASSLERGVTNTIYF; abundance: NA; v_gene: TRBV5-1; j_gene: TRBJ1-3; d_gene: NA
CDR3nt: TGTGCCAGCAGCCTATCGGACTCGAACACTGAAGCTTTCTTT; CDR3aa: CASSLSDSNTEAFF; abundance: NA; v_gene: TRBV3-1/TRBV3-2; j_gene: TRBJ1-1; d_gene: NA
CDR3nt: TGTGCCAGCAGTTACTCGACGGGGAGTGCGGGAAACACCATATATTTT; CDR3aa: CASSYSTGSAGNTIYF; abundance: NA; v_gene: TRBV6-6; j_gene: TRBJ1-3; d_gene: NA
CDR3nt: TGCGCCAGCAGCTTGGGGGGAGACGACTATGGCTACACCTTC; CDR3aa: CASSLGGDDYGYTF; abundance: once; v_gene: TRBV5-1; j_gene: TRBJ1-2; d_gene: NA
CDR3nt: TGCGCCACCCAAGGCAGGGGTGTGAACTATGGCTACACCTTC; CDR3aa: CATQGRGVNYGYTF; abundance: NA; v_gene: TRBV5-1; j_gene: TRBJ1-2; d_gene: NA
CDR3nt: TGTGCCAGCAGCCAAGATAGAAAAAACATTCAGTACTTC; CDR3aa: CASSQDRKNIQYF; abundance: NA; v_gene: TRBV3-1/TRBV3-2; j_gene: TRBJ2-4; d_gene: NA
CDR3nt: TGCAGTGCTGGGGAGGATCAGCCCCAGCATTTT; CDR3aa: CSAGEDQPQHF; abundance: NA; v_gene: TRBV20-1; j_gene: TRBJ1-5; d_gene: NA
CDR3nt: TGTGCCAGCAGCCCTCCGGGACAGGGATCAGATACGCAGTATTTT; CDR3aa: CASSPPGQGSDTQYF; abundance: NA; v_gene: TRBV7-9; j_gene: TRBJ2-3; d_gene: TRBD1
CDR3nt: TGTGCCAGCAGCCAAGAGGGACAGGCTTACAATGAGCAGTTCTTC; CDR3aa: CASSQEGQAYNEQFF; abundance: once; v_gene: TRBV4-2; j_gene: TRBJ2-1; d_gene: TRBD1
CDR3nt: TGTGCCAGCAGCCAACGGGGGGGCATAAGCTATGGCTACACCTTC; CDR3aa: CASSQRGGISYGYTF; abundance: NA; v_gene: TRBV3-1/TRBV3-2; j_gene: TRBJ1-2; d_gene: NA
CDR3nt: TGTGCCAGCAGCCAATACAGGGGAAGGGAAACTGAAGCTTTCTTT; CDR3aa: CASSQYRGRETEAFF; abundance: NA; v_gene: TRBV4-2; j_gene: TRBJ1-1; d_gene: TRBD1
CDR3nt: TGTGCCAGCAGTCCGGGACAGGGGGCCTACGAGCAGTACTTC; CDR3aa: CASSPGQGAYEQYF; abundance: NA; v_gene: TRBV2; j_gene: TRBJ2-7; d_gene: TRBD1
CDR3nt: TGTGCCAGCAGCCAACCGGGGATCTCCTACAATGAGCAGTTCTTC; CDR3aa: CASSQPGISYNEQFF; abundance: NA; v_gene: TRBV4-2; j_gene: TRBJ2-1; d_gene: NA
CDR3nt: TGTGCCAGCAGTGTGGGACAGGGGATGAACACTGAAGCTTTCTTT; CDR3aa: CASSVGQGMNTEAFF; abundance: NA; v_gene: TRBV2; j_gene: TRBJ1-1; d_gene: TRBD1
CDR3nt: TGCGCCAGCAGCTGGGCCGGGACTATCAGCGGGGGGGCAGATACGCAGTATTTT; CDR3aa: CASSWAGTISGGADTQYF; abundance: NA; v_gene: TRBV5-1; j_gene: TRBJ2-3; d_gene: TRBD2
CDR3nt: TGTGCCAGCAGCTTAGGGGGAGCAGAGTACAATGAGCAGTTCTTC; CDR3aa: CASSLGGAEYNEQFF; abundance: NA; v_gene: TRBV11-2; j_gene: TRBJ2-1; d_gene: NA
CDR3nt: TGTGCCAGCAGATACCATGGACAGGCTAGCACAGATACGCAGTATTTT; CDR3aa: CASRYHGQASTDTQYF; abundance: NA; v_gene: TRBV6-5; j_gene: TRBJ2-3; d_gene: TRBD1
CDR3nt: TGCGCCAGCGCGACAGGTCCTCCAATCTTC; CDR3aa: CASATGPPIF; abundance: NA; v_gene: TRBV10-2; j_gene: TRBJ2-1; d_gene: NA
CDR3nt: TGTGCCAGTAGTATACAAGCGGGCTCCTACAATGAGCAGTTCTTC; CDR3aa: CASSIQAGSYNEQFF; abundance: NA; v_gene: TRBV19; j_gene: TRBJ2-1; d_gene: NA
CDR3nt: TGTGCCAGCAGCTTGGTAGATCCGAGAACTGAAGCTTTCTTT; CDR3aa: CASSLVDPRTEAFF; abundance: NA; v_gene: TRBV5-4; j_gene: TRBJ1-1; d_gene: NA
CDR3nt: TGCGCCAGCAGACTCGACAGCCCGAACACCGGGGAGCTGTTTTTT; CDR3aa: CASRLDSPNTGELFF; abundance: NA; v_gene: TRBV4-1; j_gene: TRBJ2-2; d_gene: NA
CDR3nt: TGTGCCAGCAGTAGGGACACCACTTATGGCTACACCTTC; CDR3aa: CASSRDTTYGYTF; abundance: NA; v_gene: TRBV6-5; j_gene: TRBJ1-2; d_gene: NA
CDR3nt: TGTGCCAGCACTCCTTCGGGGACAGGGCTGGCTTTCTTT; CDR3aa: CASTPSGTGLAFF; abundance: few; v_gene: TRBV6-5; j_gene: TRBJ1-1; d_gene: TRBD1
CDR3nt: TGTGCCAGCAGTTCCCCGGGAGACTACAATGAGCAGTTCTTC; CDR3aa: CASSSPGDYNEQFF; abundance: NA; v_gene: TRBV7-2; j_gene: TRBJ2-1; d_gene: NA
CDR3nt: TGTGCCAGCAGCCAAGGTTCCTCAGCAACTAATGAAAAACTGTTTTTT; CDR3aa: CASSQGSSATNEKLFF; abundance: NA; v_gene: TRBV3-1/TRBV3-2; j_gene: TRBJ1-4; d_gene: NA
CDR3nt: TGTGCCAGCACTCTAGCGATGGGGAACACCGGGGAGCTGTTTTTT; CDR3aa: CASTLAMGNTGELFF; abundance: NA; v_gene: TRBV7-9; j_gene: TRBJ2-2; d_gene: NA
CDR3nt: TGTGCCAGTAGTATAGCAGGTAGTGATATGAACACTGAAGCTTTCTTT; CDR3aa: CASSIAGSDMNTEAFF; abundance: NA; v_gene: TRBV19; j_gene: TRBJ1-1; d_gene: NA
CDR3nt: TGCGCCAGCAGCTTGGAACGGCAGGGAAATTCACCCCTCCACTTT; CDR3aa: CASSLERQGNSPLHF; abundance: NA; v_gene: TRBV5-1; j_gene: TRBJ1-6; d_gene: NA
CDR3nt: TGTGCCCATGCGGGACAGGGAGGTTCACCCCTCCACTTT; CDR3aa: CAHAGQGGSPLHF; abundance: NA; v_gene: TRBV30; j_gene: TRBJ1-6; d_gene: TRBD1
CDR3nt: TGTGCTAGTGGTTTGTTCCCGACAGATAACTTTCGTCGCGAGCAGTACTTC; CDR3aa: CASGLFPTDNFRREQYF; abundance: few; v_gene: TRBV12-5; j_gene: TRBJ2-7; d_gene: NA
CDR3nt: TGTGCCAGCATCCGGGGGGGTTCGGACACCATATATTTT; CDR3aa: CASIRGGSDTIYF; abundance: NA; v_gene: TRBV25-1; j_gene: TRBJ1-3; d_gene: NA
CDR3nt: TGTGCCAGCAGTTACTCGAGATCTTCCGGCTACACCTTC; CDR3aa: CASSYSRSSGYTF; abundance: NA; v_gene: TRBV6-6; j_gene: TRBJ1-2; d_gene: NA
CDR3nt: TGTGCCAGCTCACTTGGACAGGGGGCGCTTGAAGGCTACACCTTC; CDR3aa: CASSLGQGALEGYTF; abundance: NA; v_gene: TRBV18; j_gene: TRBJ1-2; d_gene: TRBD1
CDR3nt: TGTGCCAGCACCGAGGCGGGGGGATGGGACACCGGGGAGCTGTTTTTT; CDR3aa: CASTEAGGWDTGELFF; abundance: NA; v_gene: TRBV7-8; j_gene: TRBJ2-2; d_gene: TRBD2
CDR3nt: TGTGCCAGCAGTGCGCAGGGGGAAGATAATTCACCCCTCCACTTT; CDR3aa: CASSAQGEDNSPLHF; abundance: NA; v_gene: TRBV2; j_gene: TRBJ1-6; d_gene: TRBD1
CDR3nt: TGCAGCGTTGCGGTGAACTATGGCTACACCTTC; CDR3aa: CSVAVNYGYTF; abundance: NA; v_gene: TRBV29-1; j_gene: TRBJ1-2; d_gene: NA
CDR3nt: TGCGCCAGCAGCTTCGGACAGGGGAAGGCCTATGGCTACACCTTC; CDR3aa: CASSFGQGKAYGYTF; abundance: NA; v_gene: TRBV5-1; j_gene: TRBJ1-2; d_gene: TRBD1
CDR3nt: TGTGCCAGTAGTATAGATCGCGACACTGAAGCTTTCTTT; CDR3aa: CASSIDRDTEAFF; abundance: NA; v_gene: TRBV19; j_gene: TRBJ1-1; d_gene: NA
CDR3nt: TGTGCCAGCAGTTTTGGATGGGGCTCGGGCTACACCTTC; CDR3aa: CASSFGWGSGYTF; abundance: NA; v_gene: TRBV27; j_gene: TRBJ1-2; d_gene: NA
CDR3nt: TGTGCCAGCAGCAAAGGGGAGGGCGGATCACCCCTCCACTTT; CDR3aa: CASSKGEGGSPLHF; abundance: NA; v_gene: TRBV21-1; j_gene: TRBJ1-6; d_gene: NA
CDR3nt: TGTGCCAGCAGTGGGACAGGCCAAGGGTATGAAAAACTGTTTTTT; CDR3aa: CASSGTGQGYEKLFF; abundance: few; v_gene: TRBV2; j_gene: TRBJ1-4; d_gene: TRBD1
CDR3nt: TGTGCCAGCAGCTTGGACAGGGTTACCGAGCAGTACTTC; CDR3aa: CASSLDRVTEQYF; abundance: few; v_gene: TRBV5-6; j_gene: TRBJ2-7; d_gene: NA
CDR3nt: TGTGCCAGCAGCTACAACAGGGGCGGTGGCTACACCTTC; CDR3aa: CASSYNRGGGYTF; abundance: NA; v_gene: TRBV7-2; j_gene: TRBJ1-2; d_gene: TRBD1
CDR3nt: TGTGCCAGCAGCTCCCGCGCAAACCACGAGCAGTACTTC; CDR3aa: CASSSRANHEQYF; abundance: NA; v_gene: TRBV7-9; j_gene: TRBJ2-7; d_gene: NA
CDR3nt: TGCGCCAGCAGTCGTCCAGGGGGGTACGAGCAGTACTTC; CDR3aa: CASSRPGGYEQYF; abundance: NA; v_gene: TRBV5-1; j_gene: TRBJ2-7; d_gene: NA
CDR3nt: TGCGCCAGCAGCTTGGCTGGGGAGGGAGGCTACACCTTC; CDR3aa: CASSLAGEGGYTF; abundance: few; v_gene: TRBV5-1; j_gene: TRBJ1-2; d_gene: NA
CDR3nt: TGTGCCATCAGTGACGGCGGGGGGGCAGGAGATACGCAGTATTTT; CDR3aa: CAISDGGGAGDTQYF; abundance: NA; v_gene: TRBV10-3; j_gene: TRBJ2-3; d_gene: TRBD2